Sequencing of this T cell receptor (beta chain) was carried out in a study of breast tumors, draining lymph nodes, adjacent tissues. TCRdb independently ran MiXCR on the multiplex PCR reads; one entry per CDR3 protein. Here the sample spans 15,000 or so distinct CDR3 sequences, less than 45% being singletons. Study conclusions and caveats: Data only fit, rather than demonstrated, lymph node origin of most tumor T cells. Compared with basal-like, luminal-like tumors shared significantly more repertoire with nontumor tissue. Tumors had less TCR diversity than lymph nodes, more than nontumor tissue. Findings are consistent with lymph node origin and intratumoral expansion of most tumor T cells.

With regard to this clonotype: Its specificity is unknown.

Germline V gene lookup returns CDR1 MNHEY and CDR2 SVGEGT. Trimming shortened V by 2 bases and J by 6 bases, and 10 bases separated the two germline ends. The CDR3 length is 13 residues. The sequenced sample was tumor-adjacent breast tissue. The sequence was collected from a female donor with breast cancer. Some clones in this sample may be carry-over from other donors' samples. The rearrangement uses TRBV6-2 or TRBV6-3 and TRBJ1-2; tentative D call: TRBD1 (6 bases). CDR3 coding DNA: TGTGCCAGCAGTTACGGCAGGGGAGATGGCTACACCTTC. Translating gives CASSYGRGDGYTF.